This passage covers 2 T cell receptor beta chains from one sample sequenced in a study of CD8+ T cells in alopecia areata. cDNA prepared by RNA extraction and subsequent reverse transcription served as the template for sequencing. Here immunoSEQ multiplex PCR was the method, and the copy in TCRdb shows in-frame clones only, minus some. The sample lists around 190,000 clones; 45% to 70% were seen once. The sequenced sample consisted of CD8+ T cells sorted from blood. The receptors originated from a human donor in good health.

CDR3 sequence reads: CASSLSKGEQFF. The DNA for the CDR3 is TGTGCCAGCAGTTTATCGAAAGGGGAGCAGTTCTTC. This sequence joins TRBV27 and TRBJ2-1; no reliable D call. The V end lost 0 bases, the J end lost 10 bases, and 7 bases lay between the germline ends. The CDR3 consists of 12 residues. The germline V gene has CDR1 MNHEY and CDR2 SMNVEV (reference sequence).

This sequence joins TRBV5-6 and TRBJ2-7, with TRBD1 matching over 9 bases. This CDR3 contains 13 residues. Per the germline V gene, CDR1 is SGHDT and CDR2 is YYEEEE. J gave up 4 bases and V 3 bases, and 2 bases lay outside the gene matches. The DNA of the CDR3 is TGTGCCAGCAGCTACGGGACAGGGTACGAGCAGTACTTC. Encoded protein: CASSYGTGYEQYF.